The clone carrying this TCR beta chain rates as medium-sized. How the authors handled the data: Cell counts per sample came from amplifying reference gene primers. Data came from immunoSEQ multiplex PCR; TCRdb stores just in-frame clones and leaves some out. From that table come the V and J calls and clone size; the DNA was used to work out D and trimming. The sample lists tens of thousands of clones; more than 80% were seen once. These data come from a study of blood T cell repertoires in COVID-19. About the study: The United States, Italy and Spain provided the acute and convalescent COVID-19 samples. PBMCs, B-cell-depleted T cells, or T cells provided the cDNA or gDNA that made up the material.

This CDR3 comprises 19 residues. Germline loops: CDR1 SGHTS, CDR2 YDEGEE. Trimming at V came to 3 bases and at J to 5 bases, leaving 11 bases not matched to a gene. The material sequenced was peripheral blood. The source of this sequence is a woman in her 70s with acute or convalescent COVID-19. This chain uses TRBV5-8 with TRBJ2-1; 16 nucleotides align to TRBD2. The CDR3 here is CASSSIGLGLAGGNNEQFF. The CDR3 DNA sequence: TGTGCCAGCAGCTCCATAGGATTGGGACTAGCGGGAGGGAACAATGAGCAGTTCTTC.